Presented here are 14 T cell receptor beta chains from one specimen sequenced in a study of cytomegalovirus exposure and HLA in healthy donors. Use of 60 Vbeta and 13 Jbeta primers characterized the PCR. Sequenced by immunoSEQ multiplex PCR; TCRdb stores in-frame clones only, minus some. The listing contains roughly 84,000 clones. Specimen: PBMCs. These receptors all come from a man in his fifties or sixties in good health and CMV-seronegative.

The V gene is TRBV6-6, the J gene TRBJ2-4, with TRBD1 matching 7 bases. The CDR3 has 15 amino acids. Trimming took 10 bases from V and 7 from J; bases not matched to a gene: 16. Per germline, CDR1 MNHNY and CDR2 SVGAGI (reference sequence). The CDR3 DNA sequence: TGTGCCACCCACCACAACAGGGGCGTTGGGAACATTCAGTACTTC. This sequence encodes CATHHNRGVGNIQYF.

The V call is TRBV6-5, the J call TRBJ2-3; 8 nucleotides agree with TRBD2. Unmatched junction bases numbered 1, after V lost 2 bases and J lost 0 bases. Germline V lookup: CDR1 MNHEY, CDR2 SVGAGI. This CDR3 contains 15 residues. CDR3 DNA: TGTGCCAGCAGTTACCAGCGGGGGAGCACAGATACGCAGTATTTT. This translates into CASSYQRGSTDTQYF.

The V gene is TRBV5-4, the J gene TRBJ1-1, with D uncertain. Per the germline V gene, CDR1 is SGHNT and CDR2 is YYREEE (reference sequence). The CDR3 consists of 12 residues. The germline V and J ends were trimmed by 7 bases and 0 bases, with 7 bases remaining between them. In DNA, the CDR3 is TGTGCCAGCGCGAAGATGAACACTGAAGCTTTCTTT. Protein: CASAKMNTEAFF.

Written as DNA, the CDR3 is TGTGCCAGCTCCAGGGAGAACACTGAAGCTTTCTTT. Its protein product is CASSRENTEAFF. V is TRBV25-1 and J is TRBJ1-1; maybe TRBD1 (5 bases). From germline, CDR1 is MGHDK and CDR2 SYGVNS. The CDR3 is 12 residues long. Trimming took off 8 bases at V and 1 base at J, with 8 bases between the two ends.

The chain joins TRBV4-1 to TRBJ1-5; D ambiguous. Germline CDR1 reads MGHRA; CDR2 reads YSYEKL. V gave up 4 bases and J gave up 0 bases, with 10 bases separating them. The CDR3 totals 15 residues. CDR3 coding DNA: TGCGCCAGCAGCCCCTATTCCCTTAGCAATCAGCCCCAGCATTTT. As protein: CASSPYSLSNQPQHF.

The chain joins TRBV5-1 to TRBJ1-5; the D is unclear. Germline CDR1 reads SGHRS; CDR2 reads YFSETQ. V lost 4 bases, J lost 3 bases, and 14 bases lay in between. CDR3 size: 15 residues. CDR3: CASSAIPSPNQPQHF. Here the CDR3 DNA reads TGCGCCAGCAGCGCGATACCGAGCCCCAATCAGCCCCAGCATTTT.

The CDR3 spells CASSLHRPGTGGIDTF. As DNA, the CDR3 is TGTGCCAGTAGTCTACATCGTCCCGGGACAGGGGGCATTGACACCTTC. The chain employs TRBV19 and TRBJ1-2; 12 nucleotides align to TRBD1. CDR1 is LNHDA and CDR2 is SQIVND in the germline V gene (reference sequence). The length of the CDR3 is 16 residues. The trim removed 5 bases at V and 12 bases at J, leaving 16 bases unmatched. Using reference TRBV19 and TRBJ1-2 for the parts outside the CDR3, the full variable domain is DGGITQSPKYLFRKEGQNVTLSCEQNLNHDAMYWYRQDPGQGLRLIYYSQIVNDFQKGDIAEGYSVSREKKESFPLTVTSAQKNPTAFYLCASSLHRPGTGGIDTFGSGTRLTVV.

The chain combines TRBV6-1 with TRBJ1-2, with D hard to call. CDR1 is MNHNS, CDR2 SASEGT, per germline. CDR3 length: 14 residues. V was cut by 5 bases and J by 0 bases, with 10 bases left in between. The CDR3 loop is CASSRWTSNYGYTF. CDR3 DNA sequence: TGTGCCAGCAGTCGGTGGACTTCTAACTATGGCTACACCTTC.

The genes are TRBV9 and TRBJ2-7; 7 bases agree with TRBD2. The CDR3 spans 16 residues. Germline loops: CDR1 SGDLS, CDR2 YYNGEE. Trimming cost V 4 bases and J 4 bases; bases outside gene matches: 14. The CDR3 sequence is CASSSTWAGDQYEQYF. CDR3 nucleotides: TGTGCCAGCAGCTCCACCTGGGCGGGGGACCAGTACGAGCAGTACTTC.

The V and J genes are TRBV5-1 and TRBJ1-4, with TRBD1 matching 11 bases. V trimming: 4 bases; J trimming: 4 bases; junction bases outside the gene matches: 3. The CDR3 contains 15 residues. Per the germline V gene, CDR1 is SGHRS and CDR2 is YFSETQ. CDR3 bases: TGCGCCAGCAGCGGACAGGGGGCCTTTAATGAAAAACTGTTTTTT. This translates into CASSGQGAFNEKLFF.

The rearrangement links TRBV30 to TRBJ1-3; no firm D call. Trimming took off 0 bases at V and 4 bases at J, with 13 bases between the two ends. The CDR3 contains 15 residues. Germline assignment: CDR1 GTSNPN and CDR2 SVGIG (reference sequence). The CDR3 loop reads CAWSVLGRPGNTIYF. The CDR3 region has the DNA TGTGCCTGGAGTGTACTAGGGCGACCCGGAAACACCATATATTTT.

This rearrangement joins TRBV6-1 to TRBJ1-1; 8 nucleotides line up with TRBD1. The J segment lost 13 bases and the V segment lost 3 bases, leaving 13 bases of the junction unmatched. The V gene's germline CDR1 is MNHNS and CDR2 SASEGT. This CDR3 region has 14 residues. The CDR3 here is CASSEKGQGLSGFF. CDR3 DNA: TGTGCCAGCAGTGAGAAAGGACAGGGCCTTTCGGGTTTCTTT.

The V call is TRBV7-9, the J call TRBJ2-1; a weak D match, TRBD1 (6 bases). The CDR3 is made up of 14 amino acids. With 2 bases removed from V and 10 bases from J, the gap between germline ends came to 15 bases. Germline-derived CDR1 and CDR2 are SEHNR and FQNEAQ (reference sequence). CDR3 loop: CASSLLLGAEEQFF. In DNA form, the CDR3 reads TGTGCCAGCAGCTTATTGTTGGGGGCCGAGGAGCAGTTCTTC.

Regarding this clone: The junction shows a germline mismatch at one end, possibly a read error. The rearrangement joins TRBV5-1 to TRBJ1-3; 7 nucleotides agree with TRBD1. Germline lookup yields CDR1 SGHRS and CDR2 YFSETQ. The CDR3 loop spans 16 amino acids. This chain's CDR3 is CASNLSHTGAGNTIYF. In nucleotides, the CDR3 is TGCGCCAGCAACTTGAGCCACACAGGGGCTGGAAACACCATATATTTT.